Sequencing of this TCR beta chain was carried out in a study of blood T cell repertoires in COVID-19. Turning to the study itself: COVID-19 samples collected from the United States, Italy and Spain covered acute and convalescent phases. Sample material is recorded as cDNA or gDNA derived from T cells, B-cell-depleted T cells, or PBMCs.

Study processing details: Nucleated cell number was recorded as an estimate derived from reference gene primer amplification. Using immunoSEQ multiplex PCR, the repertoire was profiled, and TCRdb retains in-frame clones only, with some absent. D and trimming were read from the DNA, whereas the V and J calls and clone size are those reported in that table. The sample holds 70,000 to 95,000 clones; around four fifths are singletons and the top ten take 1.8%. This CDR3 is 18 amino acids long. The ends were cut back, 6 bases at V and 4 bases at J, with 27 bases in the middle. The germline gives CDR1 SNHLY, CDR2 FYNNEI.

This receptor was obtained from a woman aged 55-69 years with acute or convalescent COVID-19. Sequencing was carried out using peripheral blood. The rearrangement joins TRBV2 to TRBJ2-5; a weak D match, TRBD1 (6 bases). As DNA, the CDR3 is TGTGCCAGCAGGAAACTAAGGGTAGGGCAGGGGAACCCAGAGACCCAGTACTTC. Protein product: CASRKLRVGQGNPETQYF.